Below are 23 T cell receptor beta chains sequenced from a single sample in a study of cytomegalovirus exposure and HLA in healthy donors. PCR employed 60 Vbeta and 13 Jbeta primers. The table came from immunoSEQ multiplex PCR; TCRdb's copy has only in-frame clones and leaves some out. The sample contains 120,000 or so clones, approximately 15% of which appear only once. Sequenced material: PBMCs. These receptors came from a woman between 18 and 29 years old in good health and CMV-seronegative.

This clone was detected only a few times. The germline gene is not matched at one end of the junction; a read error may be the cause. This rearrangement joins TRBV7-7 to TRBJ2-1; 15 nucleotides line up with TRBD2. Per the germline V gene, CDR1 is SSHAT and CDR2 is FNYEAQ (reference sequence). The CDR3 loop spans 15 amino acids. CDR3 region: CASSPGLAGGNEQFF. The CDR3 DNA reads as TGTGCTAGCAGCCCGGGACTAGCGGGAGGAAATGAGCAGTTCTTC.

V is TRBV13 and J is TRBJ2-5, with 11 bases identical to TRBD1. The V gene's germline CDR1 is PRHDT and CDR2 FYEKMQ (reference sequence). The CDR3 consists of 15 residues. V trimming: 4 bases; J trimming: 3 bases; junction bases outside the gene matches: 4. The chain's CDR3 is CASSSRDRGEETQYF. The CDR3 DNA is TGTGCCAGCAGCTCCCGGGACAGGGGGGAAGAGACCCAGTACTTC.

In its sample, this clone was seen a few times. Other DNA sequences of this sample code for an identical CDR3. The chain employs TRBV27 and TRBJ1-5; D unclear. Germline CDR1 MNHEY, CDR2 SMNVEV (reference sequence). The V end lost 0 bases, the J end lost 0 bases, and 6 bases lay between the germline ends. This CDR3 region has 15 residues. For the CDR3, the DNA is TGTGCCAGCAGTTTATCGAGCTATAGCAATCAGCCCCAGCATTTT. Encoded protein: CASSLSSYSNQPQHF.

The chain couples TRBV7-8 to TRBJ2-5, with 13 nucleotides matching TRBD2. The junction had 5 bases not matched to a gene; V was cut back by 0 bases and J by 4 bases. The V gene's germline CDR1 is SGHVS and CDR2 FQNEAQ. The CDR3 has 17 residues. The CDR3 nucleotides read TGTGCCAGCAGCTTAGCACTAGCGGGAGGGCCCGGAGAGACCCAGTACTTC. Its protein is CASSLALAGGPGETQYF.

This rearrangement joins TRBV2 to TRBJ1-1, with D possibly matching TRBD1 (6 bases). The V and J ends lost 2 bases and 4 bases respectively, with 17 bases between them. CDR1 is SNHLY and CDR2 is FYNNEI in the germline V gene. The CDR3 runs 16 residues. CDR3 in amino acids: CASSESGRGGRTEAFF. The CDR3 nucleotides are TGTGCCAGCAGTGAATCGGGTAGGGGGGGACGCACTGAAGCTTTCTTT.

This chain connects TRBV19 to TRBJ1-1; TRBD1 is a possible D gene (6 bases). The germline V gene encodes CDR1 LNHDA and CDR2 SQIVND (reference sequence). V was trimmed by 6 bases and J by 1 base, leaving 9 bases between them. The CDR3 consists of 13 residues. The CDR3 region is CASRDSRNTEAFF. The CDR3 DNA sequence: TGTGCCAGTAGGGACAGCCGGAACACTGAAGCTTTCTTT.

This clone was counted a few times. V is TRBV5-4 and J is TRBJ2-5; 10 bases fit TRBD1. The CDR3 covers 16 residues. V lost 4 bases, J lost 1 base, and 7 bases stayed unmatched. The germline V gene has CDR1 SGHNT and CDR2 YYREEE (reference sequence). The CDR3 region has the DNA TGTGCCAGCAGCGCTCGGACAGGGGGTTCCCAAGAGACCCAGTACTTC. It encodes CASSARTGGSQETQYF.

In this sample, this clone turned up a few times. The rearrangement uses TRBV28 and TRBJ1-6; D is undetermined. The CDR3 has 11 amino acids. Per germline, CDR1 MDHEN and CDR2 SYDVKM. The ends were cut back, 4 bases at V and 14 bases at J, with 9 bases in the middle. DNA for the CDR3: TGTGCCAGCAGTTACGGCGGAGCCCTCCACTTT. Amino acids: CASSYGGALHF.

The gene calls are TRBV28 and TRBJ1-4; 7 nucleotides agree with TRBD1. Germline trimming cut 5 bases from V and 2 bases from J; bases unmatched to any gene: 2. The V gene's germline CDR1 is MDHEN and CDR2 SYDVKM. This CDR3 contains 14 residues. DNA of the CDR3: TGTGCCAGCAGTCCGACAGGGACTAATGAAAAACTGTTTTTT. Its protein product is CASSPTGTNEKLFF. Together with reference TRBV28 and TRBJ1-4, the CDR3 gives the full variable domain: DVKVTQSSRYLVKRTGEKVFLECVQDMDHENMFWYRQDPGLGLRLIYFSYDVKMKEKGDIPEGYSVSREKKERFSLILESASTNQTSMYLCASSPTGTNEKLFFGSGTQLSVL.

This clone was found many times. The chain carries TRBV15 and TRBJ2-1, with 13 nucleotides matching TRBD2. The CDR3 covers 15 residues. Germline-derived CDR1 and CDR2 are LNHNV and YYDKDF (reference sequence). The J segment lost 9 bases and the V segment lost 3 bases, leaving 5 bases of the junction unmatched. The CDR3 region is CATSRRTSGSAEQFF. CDR3 sequence (DNA): TGTGCCACCAGCAGGAGGACTAGCGGGAGTGCTGAGCAGTTCTTC.

This clone was found a few times. This rearrangement joins TRBV27 to TRBJ2-2; the D gene is possibly TRBD2 (6 bases). With 3 bases removed from V and 1 base from J, the gap between germline ends came to 9 bases. CDR1 and CDR2 from the germline V gene are MNHEY and SMNVEV (reference sequence). The length of the CDR3 is 15 residues. The DNA of the CDR3 is TGTGCCAGCAGTTTTGCGGGAAGGAACACCGGGGAGCTGTTTTTT. It codes for CASSFAGRNTGELFF.

This clone was seen more than once but under ten times. The rearrangement joins TRBV7-3 to TRBJ2-3; 15 nucleotides line up with TRBD2. CDR3 length equals 18 residues. Per germline, CDR1 SGHTA and CDR2 FQGTGA. Trimming removed 1 base from V and 3 bases from J; junction bases left unmatched: 5. The chain's CDR3 is CASSLKGLAGGATDTQYF. Here the CDR3 DNA reads TGTGCCAGCAGCTTAAAGGGACTAGCGGGGGGAGCTACAGATACGCAGTATTTT. The full variable domain, its missing parts supplied by reference TRBV7-3 and TRBJ2-3, is GAGVSQTPSNKVTEKGKYVELRCDPISGHTALYWYRQSLGQGPEFLIYFQGTGAADDSGLPNDRFFAVRPEGSVSTLKIQRTERGDSAVYLCASSLKGLAGGATDTQYFGPGTRLTVL.

A few counts support this clone. The chain uses TRBV5-6 and TRBJ2-7, with TRBD2 as a possible D gene (6 bases). Trimming removed 2 bases from V and 5 bases from J, with 17 bases in between. The CDR3 runs to 15 residues. The germline CDR1 and CDR2 sequences are SGHDT and YYEEEE. This CDR3 is CASSFVAATNHEQYF. The CDR3 region has the DNA TGTGCCAGCAGCTTCGTAGCGGCCACCAACCACGAGCAGTACTTC.

This clone was counted between two and nine times. The chain carries TRBV18 and TRBJ2-5, with no clear D. The germline V and J ends were trimmed by 2 bases and 5 bases, with 6 bases remaining between them. The CDR3 covers 12 residues. Germline assignment: CDR1 KGHSH and CDR2 LQKENI. The CDR3 region has the DNA TGTGCCAGCTCACCAGTGGAGGAGACCCAGTACTTC. Encoded protein: CASSPVEETQYF. Full variable domain (outside the CDR3, taken from reference TRBV18 and TRBJ2-5): NAGVMQNPRHLVRRRGQEARLRCSPMKGHSHVYWYRQLPEEGLKFMVYLQKENIIDESGMPKERFSAEFPKEGPSILRIQQVVRGDSAAYFCASSPVEETQYFGPGTRLLVL.

This clone showed up just a few times. This chain links TRBV5-1 with TRBJ2-2, with 8 bases that match TRBD2. The CDR3 runs to 18 residues. Germline values: CDR1 SGHRS, CDR2 YFSETQ. Trimming at V came to 1 base and at J to 0 bases, leaving 8 bases not matched to a gene. CDR3 nucleotides: TGCGCCAGCAGCTTGACTGGAGGAGCGGGAGCGAACACCGGGGAGCTGTTTTTT. Encoded protein: CASSLTGGAGANTGELFF.

V and J are TRBV2 and TRBJ2-7; no firm D call. CDR3 length: 10 residues. Germline V gives CDR1 SNHLY, CDR2 FYNNEI. With 4 bases removed from V and 5 bases from J, the gap between germline ends came to 3 bases. The CDR3 protein is CASSGHEQYF. The CDR3 nucleotides are TGTGCCAGCAGTGGGCACGAGCAGTACTTC.

CDR3 DNA sequence: TGTGCCTGGAGTAGAGACAGATATTATCAGCCCCAGCATTTT. Amino acids: CAWSRDRYYQPQHF. The V call is TRBV30, the J call TRBJ1-5; TRBD1 might be the D (5 bases). V lost 2 bases and J lost 5, with 13 bases in between. This CDR3 contains 14 residues. Germline V gene sequence: CDR1 GTSNPN, CDR2 SVGIG (reference sequence).

V usage is TRBV9 and J usage is TRBJ2-3; 9 bases are a match to TRBD1. Germline CDR1 and CDR2: SGDLS and YYNGEE. Trimming took 3 bases from V and 4 from J; bases not matched to a gene: 9. This CDR3 has 16 amino acids. The CDR3 sequence is CASSARSRTGADTQYF. The CDR3, as DNA: TGTGCCAGCAGCGCCCGATCCCGGACAGGGGCAGATACGCAGTATTTT.

A few counts support this clone. The chain uses TRBV11-2 and TRBJ1-4; 7 nucleotides align to TRBD1. The CDR3 has 14 residues. Germline V gives CDR1 SGHAT, CDR2 FQNNGV. Germline trimming cut 4 bases from V and 8 bases from J; bases unmatched to any gene: 7. CDR3 loop: CASSSPGGWEKLFF. The CDR3 DNA is TGTGCCAGCAGCTCCCCAGGGGGTTGGGAAAAACTGTTTTTT.

The chain is built from TRBV28 and TRBJ2-5; TRBD2 agrees at 13 bases. CDR1 and CDR2 (germline): MDHEN, SYDVKM. J lost 11 bases, V lost 5 bases, and 5 bases had no gene match. CDR3 size: 13 residues. The CDR3 DNA reads as TGTGCCAGCAGTCGCGGACTAGCGGGGGAACAGTACTTC. It encodes CASSRGLAGEQYF.

The chain carries TRBV2 and TRBJ2-3, with D maybe TRBD2 (6 bases). The length of the CDR3 is 15 residues. Germline V gene data show CDR1 as SNHLY and CDR2 as FYNNEI. Trimming took 5 bases from V and 5 from J, leaving 17 bases between them. CDR3 protein: CASSTVGLGGDTQYF. CDR3 in DNA: TGTGCCAGCAGTACGGTGGGACTCGGAGGAGATACGCAGTATTTT.

This chain connects TRBV10-3 to TRBJ1-2; D remains ambiguous. Germline CDR1 reads ENHRY; CDR2 reads SYGVKD. Trimming cost V 9 bases and J 5 bases, with 10 bases left between them. CDR3 length equals 11 residues. The CDR3 loop reads CAIGEEYGYTF. CDR3 DNA sequence: TGTGCCATTGGGGAGGAATATGGCTACACCTTC.

This clone was observed a few times. DNA for the CDR3: TGCAGCGTTGAGCGCGGCTATGGCTACACCTTC. Residues: CSVERGYGYTF. The V gene is TRBV29-1, the J gene TRBJ1-2; D not certain. Germline CDR1 SQVTM, CDR2 ANQGSEA. The CDR3 spans 11 residues. V was trimmed by 3 bases and J by 4 bases, leaving 6 bases between them.